The rows below give T cell receptor beta chains drawn from one sample of a study of technical replicates of blood from a handful of donors. Produced via immunoSEQ multiplex PCR; TCRdb's table is partial and in-frame only. The sample lists 91,000 or so clones; approximately 94% were seen once. The sample consisted of T cells isolated from PBMCs. Receptors were obtained from a human donor in good health. CDR3s include the opening cysteine and the closing phenylalanine or tryptophan. Each record gives: V gene, D gene, J gene, clone size, CDR3 protein, CDR3 DNA. A D gene is named only where the DNA matches it firmly. A row's size may be missing; if present it is once, few, many or a size class.

V: TRBV11-1
D: TRBD1
J: TRBJ2-2
size: .
CDR3: CASSLRTGVPHGELFF
DNA: TGTGCCAGCAGCTTAAGGACAGGGGTGCCCCACGGGGAGCTGTTTTTT

V: TRBV2
D: TRBD2
J: TRBJ2-1
size: .
CDR3: CASRREGGENNEQFF
DNA: TGTGCCAGCAGACGGGAGGGGGGGGAGAATAATGAGCAGTTCTTC

V: TRBV29-1
D: .
J: TRBJ2-7
size: .
CDR3: CSVDGGETSYEQYF
DNA: TGCAGCGTTGATGGAGGGGAAACCTCCTACGAGCAGTACTTC

V: TRBV5-1
D: TRBD2
J: TRBJ2-1
size: .
CDR3: CASSRLAGENEQFF
DNA: TGCGCCAGCAGCAGACTAGCGGGAGAGAATGAGCAGTTCTTC

V: TRBV28
D: .
J: TRBJ1-2
size: .
CDR3: CASSPMGFEGYTF
DNA: TGTGCCAGCAGCCCCATGGGCTTCGAGGGCTACACCTTC

V: TRBV27
D: .
J: TRBJ2-7
size: .
CDR3: CASNSRNGSSYEQYF
DNA: TGTGCCAGCAATTCTAGGAACGGGAGCTCCTACGAGCAGTACTTC

V: TRBV9
D: .
J: TRBJ1-2
size: .
CDR3: CASSFSPGGGYTF
DNA: TGTGCCAGCAGCTTCAGCCCCGGAGGGGGCTACACCTTC

V: TRBV6-1
D: .
J: TRBJ1-1
size: once
CDR3: CASSEWETPLNTEAFF
DNA: TGTGCCAGCAGTGAATGGGAGACACCACTGAACACTGAAGCTTTCTTT

V: TRBV19
D: .
J: TRBJ1-5
size: .
CDR3: CASSKGSGQPQHF
DNA: TGTGCCAGTAGTAAGGGGTCGGGTCAGCCCCAGCATTTT

V: TRBV4-1
D: .
J: TRBJ1-1
size: .
CDR3: CASSMQGTEAFF
DNA: TGCGCCAGCAGTATGCAGGGGACTGAAGCTTTCTTT

V: TRBV28
D: .
J: TRBJ1-5
size: few
CDR3: CASSFLLGPQHF
DNA: TGTGCCAGCAGTTTCTTGCTCGGGCCCCAGCATTTT

V: TRBV15
D: .
J: TRBJ2-7
size: .
CDR3: CATSAGVPYEQYF
DNA: TGTGCCACCAGCGCCGGGGTCCCTTACGAGCAGTACTTC

V: TRBV29-1
D: TRBD1
J: TRBJ2-7
size: .
CDR3: CSVGSGTGSYEQYF
DNA: TGCAGCGTCGGATCCGGGACAGGGTCCTACGAGCAGTACTTC

V: TRBV5-6
D: .
J: TRBJ2-3
size: once
CDR3: CASSLGTGYTDTQYF
DNA: TGTGCCAGCAGCTTGGGAACAGGCTACACAGATACGCAGTATTTT

V: TRBV27
D: TRBD1
J: TRBJ2-5
size: .
CDR3: CASMDRVSGVGETQYF
DNA: TGTGCCAGCATGGACAGGGTCAGTGGGGTAGGAGAGACCCAGTACTTC

V: TRBV19
D: .
J: TRBJ2-1
size: once
CDR3: CASSIVQGRNEQFF
DNA: TGTGCCAGTAGTATAGTTCAGGGGCGGAATGAGCAGTTCTTC

V: TRBV12-1
D: .
J: TRBJ1-5
size: .
CDR3: CASSLQQMGTGRNQPQHF
DNA: TGTGCCAGCAGCTTACAGCAGATGGGGACAGGGCGCAATCAGCCCCAGCATTTT

V: TRBV7-2
D: .
J: TRBJ2-3
size: .
CDR3: CASSSWIRGRAVGDTQYF
DNA: TGTGCCAGCAGTTCCTGGATTAGGGGGAGGGCCGTCGGAGATACGCAGTATTTT

V: TRBV7-8
D: .
J: TRBJ2-7
size: .
CDR3: CASPYEQYF
DNA: TGTGCCAGCCCTTACGAGCAGTACTTC

V: TRBV2
D: TRBD1
J: TRBJ2-3
size: .
CDR3: CASSTLLGQAYSTDTQYF
DNA: TGTGCCAGCAGTACCCTGTTAGGACAGGCGTATAGCACAGATACGCAGTATTTT

V: TRBV7-3
D: TRBD1
J: TRBJ2-2
size: .
CDR3: CASSSRTGHTGELFF
DNA: TGTGCCAGCAGCTCCCGGACAGGGCACACCGGGGAGCTGTTTTTT

V: TRBV7-9
D: .
J: TRBJ2-7
size: .
CDR3: CASSLGEGVQYF
DNA: TGTGCCAGCAGCTTAGGGGAGGGGGTGCAGTACTTC

V: TRBV6-6
D: .
J: TRBJ2-7
size: .
CDR3: CASSYSSTGFDREQYF
DNA: TGTGCCAGCAGTTACTCTTCCACGGGTTTCGATAGGGAGCAGTACTTC

V: TRBV4-3
D: TRBD2
J: TRBJ2-4
size: .
CDR3: CASSQEHKTSPGKNIQYF
DNA: TGCGCCAGCAGCCAAGAACACAAGACTAGCCCAGGCAAAAACATTCAGTACTTC

V: TRBV28
D: TRBD2
J: TRBJ2-1
size: .
CDR3: CASSVAGGSSYNEQFF
DNA: TGTGCCAGCAGTGTAGCGGGAGGGAGCTCCTACAATGAGCAGTTCTTC

V: TRBV4-1
D: .
J: TRBJ2-3
size: .
CDR3: CASSVVGSGRHTDTQYF
DNA: TGCGCCAGCAGCGTTGTAGGGTCGGGGAGACACACAGATACGCAGTATTTT

V: TRBV19
D: .
J: TRBJ1-5
size: once
CDR3: CASSWTGGNNQPQHF
DNA: TGTGCCAGTAGTTGGACGGGGGGCAACAATCAGCCCCAGCATTTT

V: TRBV28
D: .
J: TRBJ1-4
size: .
CDR3: CASSLGWQGKEKLFF
DNA: TGTGCCAGCAGTTTGGGTTGGCAGGGGAAAGAAAAACTGTTTTTT

V: TRBV2
D: .
J: TRBJ2-2
size: .
CDR3: CASSAKGNNGELFF
DNA: TGTGCCAGCAGTGCAAAGGGGAACAACGGGGAGCTGTTTTTT

V: TRBV11-3
D: TRBD2
J: TRBJ2-3
size: .
CDR3: CASSPPAGGDTQYF
DNA: TGTGCCAGCAGCCCGCCAGCGGGAGGGGATACGCAGTATTTT

V: TRBV30
D: TRBD2
J: TRBJ2-3
size: .
CDR3: CAWSGRGRATQYF
DNA: TGTGCCTGGAGTGGGCGCGGGAGAGCTACGCAGTATTTT

V: TRBV10-3
D: .
J: TRBJ1-2
size: .
CDR3: CAISEEVNYGYTF
DNA: TGTGCCATCAGTGAAGAGGTAAACTATGGCTACACCTTC

V: TRBV5-1
D: TRBD1
J: TRBJ2-2
size: .
CDR3: CASLPPTGTGELFF
DNA: TGCGCCAGTCTACCCCCGACAGGGACCGGGGAGCTGTTTTTT

V: TRBV7-8
D: .
J: TRBJ2-7
size: .
CDR3: CASSLGTYSSYEQYF
DNA: TGTGCCAGCAGCTTAGGAACTTATAGCTCCTACGAGCAGTACTTC

V: TRBV5-4
D: .
J: TRBJ2-7
size: .
CDR3: CASSLSPLSYEQYF
DNA: TGTGCCAGCAGCTTGTCTCCCCTATCCTACGAGCAGTACTTC

V: TRBV13
D: TRBD2
J: TRBJ2-7
size: once
CDR3: CASSFGGGSYEQYF
DNA: TGTGCCAGCAGCTTCGGCGGGGGATCCTACGAGCAGTACTTC

V: TRBV6-5
D: TRBD2
J: TRBJ2-3
size: .
CDR3: CASSYLAGYTDTQYF
DNA: TGTGCCAGCAGTTACCTAGCGGGTTACACAGATACGCAGTATTTT

V: TRBV5-8
D: TRBD2
J: TRBJ2-7
size: .
CDR3: CASSLSASGLYEQYF
DNA: TGTGCCAGCAGCTTGTCCGCTAGCGGGCTCTACGAGCAGTACTTC

V: TRBV4-3
D: TRBD1
J: TRBJ1-4
size: .
CDR3: CASSQNDRVQGKLFF
DNA: TGCGCCAGCAGCCAGAACGACAGGGTACAGGGAAAACTGTTTTTT

V: TRBV9
D: TRBD2
J: TRBJ2-1
size: .
CDR3: CASSVADTPLLGTSGREQFF
DNA: TGTGCCAGCAGCGTAGCGGACACCCCTCTCCTCGGGACTAGCGGGAGAGAGCAGTTCTTC

V: TRBV7-9
D: .
J: TRBJ1-3
size: .
CDR3: CASNDAGAGNTIYF
DNA: TGTGCCAGCAACGATGCAGGGGCTGGAAACACCATATATTTT

V: TRBV11-2
D: TRBD2
J: TRBJ2-3
size: .
CDR3: CASSQGLAGTDTQYF
DNA: TGTGCCAGCAGCCAGGGACTAGCGGGAACAGATACGCAGTATTTT

V: TRBV18
D: TRBD1
J: TRBJ2-1
size: once
CDR3: CASSLGQGVNEQFF
DNA: TGTGCCAGCTCACTGGGACAGGGGGTCAATGAGCAGTTCTTC

V: TRBV27
D: TRBD2
J: TRBJ2-7
size: .
CDR3: CASSLSSSGSGGQYF
DNA: TGTGCCAGCAGTTTATCGTCTAGCGGGAGTGGCGGGCAGTACTTC

V: TRBV21-1
D: .
J: TRBJ1-1
size: few
CDR3: CASPTSWSLQGGEAFF
DNA: TGTGCCAGCCCTACTAGCTGGTCCTTGCAGGGGGGTGAAGCTTTCTTT

V: TRBV30
D: .
J: TRBJ2-3
size: .
CDR3: CAWSVGRLQMGDTQYF
DNA: TGTGCCTGGAGTGTAGGCAGACTCCAAATGGGAGATACGCAGTATTTT

V: TRBV5-1
D: TRBD2
J: TRBJ2-3
size: once
CDR3: CASSFAPLADSTDTQYF
DNA: TGCGCCAGCAGCTTCGCACCACTAGCGGACAGCACAGATACGCAGTATTTT

V: TRBV6-5
D: .
J: TRBJ1-2
size: .
CDR3: CASSYSSTGNYGYTF
DNA: TGTGCCAGCAGTTACTCCTCGACGGGTAACTATGGCTACACCTTC

V: TRBV7-3
D: .
J: TRBJ2-7
size: .
CDR3: CASSLQGGYEQYF
DNA: TGTGCCAGCAGCTTACAAGGAGGCTACGAGCAGTACTTC

V: TRBV11-3
D: TRBD2
J: TRBJ2-6
size: .
CDR3: CASSPTTSASSGANVLTF
DNA: TGTGCCAGCAGCCCGACGACTAGCGCGTCCTCTGGGGCCAACGTCCTGACTTTC

V: TRBV18
D: .
J: TRBJ1-2
size: .
CDR3: CASSPQGLGGYTF
DNA: TGTGCCAGCTCCCCCCAGGGGTTGGGCGGCTACACCTTC

V: TRBV4-2
D: TRBD2
J: TRBJ2-3
size: .
CDR3: CASSQDMGLEGGTDTQYF
DNA: TGTGCCAGCAGCCAAGATATGGGACTAGAGGGGGGCACAGATACGCAGTATTTT

V: TRBV6-5
D: .
J: TRBJ1-1
size: .
CDR3: CASRDSLEAFF
DNA: TGTGCCAGCAGGGACAGCCTTGAAGCTTTCTTT